One sample yielded the 27 T cell receptor beta chains listed below, sequenced in a study of blood T cell repertoires in COVID-19. Clones were read by immunoSEQ multiplex PCR, and TCRdb kept only the in-frame ones, dropping some. Found here are roughly 290,000 clones, 80% to 85% of them singletons; the top ten hold around 16%. The sample comprised peripheral blood. The receptors come from a person aged 65 to 85 with COVID-19, enrolled during active disease.

V gene TRBV7-2 combines with J gene TRBJ2-2; D is perhaps TRBD2 (5 bases). The germline gives CDR1 SGHTA, CDR2 FQGNSA. The CDR3 is made up of 15 amino acids. Trimming pared 1 base from V and 3 bases from J, leaving 9 bases between. The CDR3 loop reads CASSLVRGHTGELFF. The CDR3 nucleotides are TGTGCCAGCAGCTTAGTGCGAGGGCACACCGGGGAGCTGTTTTTT.

V gene TRBV6-5 combines with J gene TRBJ2-7, with 9 nucleotides matching TRBD1. Per the germline V gene, CDR1 is MNHEY and CDR2 is SVGAGI. Unmatched junction bases numbered 4, after V lost 0 bases and J lost 1 base. The CDR3 contains 16 residues. The CDR3 DNA sequence: TGTGCCAGCAGTTACTCGTCGGGGACAGGGTCCTACGAGCAGTACTTC. This translates into CASSYSSGTGSYEQYF.

The CDR3 bases are TGCGCCAGCACCCGGGACTCAAACACCGGGGAGCTGTTTTTT. Amino acid sequence: CASTRDSNTGELFF. This chain joins TRBV5-1 and TRBJ2-2; maybe TRBD2 (6 bases). Deletions cut 6 bases from V and 2 bases from J, with 11 bases between. There are 14 residues in the CDR3. The V gene's germline CDR1 is SGHRS and CDR2 YFSETQ.

This clone was seen once. The V and J genes are TRBV15 and TRBJ2-4; no clear D gene. V lost 0 bases to trimming and J lost 5 bases, with 11 bases between them. Germline V gene lookup returns CDR1 LNHNV and CDR2 YYDKDF (reference sequence). The CDR3 length is 15 residues. CDR3 in DNA: TGTGCCACCAGCAGAGATATGGGTCAGGAAAACATTCAGTACTTC. Translation gives CATSRDMGQENIQYF.

This clone came up a few times. This rearrangement joins TRBV27 to TRBJ1-5; D call uncertain. Trimming removed 5 bases at V and 4 bases at J, with 9 bases between. This CDR3 comprises 13 residues. Germline V lookup: CDR1 MNHEY, CDR2 SMNVEV (reference sequence). CDR3 residues: CASSPTTNQPQHF. The CDR3 DNA reads as TGTGCCAGCAGTCCAACAACGAATCAGCCCCAGCATTTT.

This clone was seen repeatedly, ten times or more. The chain joins TRBV11-2 to TRBJ1-2; the match to TRBD1 covers 8 bases. The germline CDR1 and CDR2 sequences are SGHAT and FQNNGV. This CDR3 spans 15 amino acids. The junction had 8 bases not matched to a gene; V was cut back by 3 bases and J by 5 bases. The CDR3 protein is CASSFGQGPSYGYTF. The CDR3 nucleotides are TGTGCCAGCAGCTTCGGACAGGGCCCTTCTTATGGCTACACCTTC.

J is TRBJ2-3 and V is TRBV11-2; no clear D gene. The V end lost 2 bases, the J end lost 2 bases, and 8 bases lay between the germline ends. Per the germline V gene, CDR1 is SGHAT and CDR2 is FQNNGV. CDR3 length: 14 amino acids. Written as DNA, the CDR3 is TGTGCCAGCAGCTTATTCGGGTCCACAGATACGCAGTATTTT. Protein: CASSLFGSTDTQYF.

The chain has TRBV19 and TRBJ2-2, with D tentatively TRBD1 (7 bases). The CDR3 loop spans 18 amino acids. Trimming took 8 bases from V and 4 from J, leaving 26 bases between them. Germline V lookup: CDR1 LNHDA, CDR2 SQIVND (reference sequence). CDR3 sequence reads: CASQIGGQGGAGTGELFF. DNA of the CDR3: TGTGCCAGTCAAATAGGGGGGCAAGGGGGCGCAGGCACCGGGGAGCTGTTTTTT. Using reference TRBV19 and TRBJ2-2 for the parts outside the CDR3, the full variable domain is DGGITQSPKYLFRKEGQNVTLSCEQNLNHDAMYWYRQDPGQGLRLIYYSQIVNDFQKGDIAEGYSVSREKKESFPLTVTSAQKNPTAFYLCASQIGGQGGAGTGELFFGEGSRLTVL.

The chain links TRBV6-5 to TRBJ2-2; D is uncertain. The CDR3 has 13 amino acids. Between the trimmed V and J ends, which lost 0 bases and 5 bases, there was a span of 4 bases. Germline V lookup: CDR1 MNHEY, CDR2 SVGAGI. CDR3: CASSYSRTGELFF. In DNA form, the CDR3 reads TGTGCCAGCAGTTACTCGAGGACCGGGGAGCTGTTTTTT.

This chain links TRBV9 with TRBJ2-1; TRBD2 might be the D (5 bases). The CDR3 spans 15 residues. CDR1 is SGDLS and CDR2 is YYNGEE in the germline V gene. Trimming stripped 0 bases from V and 7 bases from J, with 14 bases between. The CDR3 coding sequence is TGTGCCAGCAGCGTAGTATCTAGCAGTGGTAATGAGCAGTTCTTC. This translates into CASSVVSSSGNEQFF.

This chain connects TRBV4-3 to TRBJ1-2, with a weak D call TRBD1 (5 bases). This CDR3 region has 16 residues. Trimming cost V 2 bases and J 6 bases, with 19 bases left between them. CDR1 and CDR2 (germline): LGHNA, YSLEER. The CDR3, as DNA: TGCGCCAGCAGCCAATCTAGTGGGGCAGGTGTAGATGGCTACACCTTC. It specifies CASSQSSGAGVDGYTF.

The rearrangement joins TRBV30 to TRBJ1-3; D gene ambiguous. The CDR3 length is 14 residues. V lost 3 bases and J 0 bases, leaving 9 bases between the germline ends. Germline V CDR1 and CDR2: GTSNPN, SVGIG (reference sequence). The CDR3 reads CAWRLSSSGNTIYF. The CDR3 DNA reads as TGTGCCTGGAGGCTTTCGAGCTCTGGAAACACCATATATTTT.

The chain joins TRBV28 to TRBJ2-7; TRBD2 matches at 10 bases. V trimming: 4 bases; J trimming: 12 bases; junction bases outside the gene matches: 12. CDR1 and CDR2 from the germline V gene are MDHEN and SYDVKM. CDR3 length equals 14 residues. The CDR3 DNA reads as TGTGCCAGCAGTTCCCCCAAAGGACTAGCGGTCAGGTACTTC. It encodes CASSSPKGLAVRYF.

The V and J genes are TRBV5-1 and TRBJ2-2; TRBD2 agrees at 9 bases. The CDR3 length is 16 residues. Germline-derived CDR1 and CDR2 are SGHRS and YFSETQ. With 0 bases clipped from V and 5 bases from J, the junction kept 5 bases outside the gene matches. For the CDR3, the DNA is TGCGCCAGCAGCTTGGCCCCTAGCGGGGTTACCGGGGAGCTGTTTTTT. It translates to CASSLAPSGVTGELFF.

J is TRBJ1-2 and V is TRBV7-2, with D possibly being TRBD1 (5 bases). The V end lost 1 base, the J end lost 4 bases, and 13 bases lay between the germline ends. The germline CDR1 and CDR2 sequences are SGHTA and FQGNSA. The CDR3 extends over 15 amino acids. CDR3 coding DNA: TGTGCCAGCAGCTTAGACCGCAGGGCCCTCTATGGCTACACCTTC. Translated, it gives CASSLDRRALYGYTF.

The rearrangement links TRBV5-6 to TRBJ2-7; D is possibly TRBD1 (6 bases). This CDR3 region has 14 residues. The V and J ends lost 2 bases and 6 bases respectively, with 15 bases between them. The germline V gene has CDR1 SGHDT and CDR2 YYEEEE. CDR3 in DNA: TGTGCCAGCAGCTTTGTTCACAGGGTGGGCGAGCAGTACTTC. As protein: CASSFVHRVGEQYF.

This sequence joins TRBV12-3 or TRBV12-4 and TRBJ1-2, with D hard to call. V dropped 4 bases and J dropped 2 bases, with 5 bases sitting between them. This CDR3 has 12 amino acids. CDR3 sequence reads: CASSYNNYGYTF. The CDR3 DNA follows: TGTGCCAGCAGTTACAACAACTATGGCTACACCTTC.

CDR3 sequence reads: CASTGDQGNTIYF. In nucleotides, the CDR3 is TGTGCCAGCACAGGGGATCAAGGAAACACCATATATTTT. This chain joins TRBV2 and TRBJ1-3; a weak D match, TRBD1 (6 bases). The V end was cut by 7 bases, the J end by 4 bases, with 11 bases between. This CDR3 region has 13 residues. CDR1 and CDR2 (germline): SNHLY, FYNNEI.

The rearrangement joins TRBV3-1 (or the pseudogene TRBV3-2) to TRBJ2-7; 8 bases match TRBD1. Looked up from germline, CDR1 is LGHDT and CDR2 is YNNKEL (reference sequence). The CDR3 is made up of 15 amino acids. V was pared by 5 bases and J by 2 bases, with 8 bases of the junction left unmatched. Here the CDR3 DNA reads TGTGCCAGCAGCACCGCAGGGGGCTCCACCTACGAGCAGTACTTC. Protein product: CASSTAGGSTYEQYF.

This chain joins TRBV5-1 and TRBJ2-7, with 8 bases that match TRBD2. Germline loops: CDR1 SGHRS, CDR2 YFSETQ. CDR3 size: 14 residues. With V trimmed by 4 bases and J by 5 bases, 8 bases remained unmatched. CDR3 DNA sequence: TGCGCCAGCAGCAGAACTAGCGGACCTAACGAGCAGTACTTC. The encoded protein is CASSRTSGPNEQYF.

This chain links TRBV10-3 with TRBJ2-5, with D maybe TRBD2 (6 bases). CDR3 length equals 14 residues. The ends were cut back, 4 bases at V and 1 base at J, with 10 bases in the middle. CDR1 is ENHRY and CDR2 is SYGVKD in the germline V gene. CDR3 region: CAISAIAAQETQYF. The CDR3 DNA reads TGTGCCATCAGTGCCATAGCGGCCCAAGAGACCCAGTACTTC.

The rearrangement uses TRBV18 and TRBJ1-5, with TRBD1 matching 11 bases. The CDR3 totals 16 residues. Germline-derived CDR1 and CDR2 are KGHSH and LQKENI. V trimming: 5 bases; J trimming: 7 bases; junction bases outside the gene matches: 10. CDR3 residues: CASSALMGQGGQPQHF. DNA of the CDR3: TGTGCCAGCTCAGCCCTGATGGGACAGGGGGGCCAGCCCCAGCATTTT.

The genes are TRBV24-1 and TRBJ2-1, with D perhaps TRBD2 (7 bases). CDR3 length: 15 amino acids. Deletions cut 6 bases from V and 7 bases from J, with 18 bases between. From germline, CDR1 is KGHDR and CDR2 SFDVKD. DNA for the CDR3: TGTGCCACCAGTCGGGGGGCTAGCTTGGGGAATGAGCAGTTCTTC. Its protein product is CATSRGASLGNEQFF.

The gene calls are TRBV18 and TRBJ1-6; the match to TRBD1 covers 7 bases. The V gene end was trimmed by 8 bases and the J gene end by 7 bases; junction bases not matched to a gene: 8. The CDR3 is 14 residues long. The germline V gene has CDR1 KGHSH and CDR2 LQKENI. CDR3 region: CASREGQINSPLHF. For the CDR3, the DNA is TGTGCCAGCCGAGAGGGACAGATCAATTCACCCCTCCACTTT.

V usage is TRBV21-1 and J usage is TRBJ1-5; the table's D call of TRBD1 was not tested on the DNA. TRBV21-1 is labeled a pseudogene. This CDR3 has 19 residues. The CDR3 spells CASSEGGWDRDIGGQPQHF. The CDR3 nucleotides are TGTGCCAGCAGCGAAGGAGGGTGGGACAGGGATATCGGAGGCCAGCCCCAGCATTTT.

The chain joins TRBV5-6 to TRBJ1-6; 7 bases line up with TRBD1. V gave up 4 bases and J gave up 14 bases; unmatched junction bases: 12. CDR3 length: 14 residues. Germline V gene lookup returns CDR1 SGHDT and CDR2 YYEEEE. Written as DNA, the CDR3 is TGTGCCAGCAGCAGCCGGGACAGCCGTCCTTCCCTCCACTTT. As protein: CASSSRDSRPSLHF.

The V gene is TRBV28, the J gene TRBJ2-2; tentatively, D is TRBD1 (6 bases). V lost 6 bases to trimming and J lost 6 bases, with 14 bases between them. The CDR3 consists of 14 residues. Germline CDR1 MDHEN, CDR2 SYDVKM. The chain's CDR3 is CASRGAGVSGELFF. The CDR3 DNA sequence: TGTGCCAGCAGAGGAGCAGGGGTATCCGGGGAGCTGTTTTTT. Full variable domain (remainder filled in from reference TRBV28 and TRBJ2-2): DVKVTQSSRYLVKRTGEKVFLECVQDMDHENMFWYRQDPGLGLRLIYFSYDVKMKEKGDIPEGYSVSREKKERFSLILESASTNQTSMYLCASRGAGVSGELFFGEGSRLTVL.